This TCR beta chain was profiled in a study of T cell clonotyping in hematopoietic cell transplantation. Study-level results: Few recipient clonotypes overlapped donors; over 95% were de novo at given depth. Without cell sorting, CD4 versus CD8 contributions remain unresolved.

Recipients were bled about 28 days pretransplant and at posttransplant days 30, 100, 180. This clone was detected only a few times. No antigen is known for it. Germline V lookup: CDR1 WSHSY, CDR2 SAAADI. V lost 7 bases and J 3 bases, leaving 7 bases between the germline ends. The CDR3 length is 11 residues. Generated by immunoSEQ multiplex PCR, the TCRdb table keeps only in-frame clones and is missing some. The table lists approximately 9,000 clones, almost 80% of them singletons. The chain employs TRBV10-2 and TRBJ2-7; maybe TRBD2 (5 bases). The origin of this receptor is a female patient in her fifties or sixties who had an allogeneic stem cell transplant from a related donor, so the T cells may come from the graft donor. Some clones in this sample may be carry-over from other donors' samples. The source material was peripheral blood mononuclear cells, sampled 180 days after allogeneic stem cell transplant. This CDR3 reads CASTGSYEQYF. The CDR3 DNA follows: TGCGCCAGCACGGGAAGCTACGAGCAGTACTTC.